A selection of T cell receptor beta chains follows, all from one sample in a study of immune heterogeneity within non-small cell lung tumors. MiXCR, applied by TCRdb to the multiplex PCR reads, yields one record per CDR3 protein. The table includes 10,000 or so distinct CDR3 sequences, about a quarter detected once. Sequencing was carried out using lung tumor tissue. Receptor source: a woman between 45 and 65 years old with non-small cell lung cancer. The CDR3 runs from the conserved cysteine through the conserved F or W. D genes are given only for firm matches. The size of a clone is reported for some rows only, either as once, few or many, or as a class for expanded clones.

>.|TRBV27|many|TRBJ1-4
CASSLSGTQGATNEKLFF
TGTGCCAGCAGTTTATCCGGGACCCAAGGAGCAACTAATGAAAAACTGTTTTTT
>.|TRBV28|many|TRBJ1-1
CASTDPGRLNTEAFF
TGTGCCAGCACCGACCCGGGACGGCTGAACACTGAAGCTTTCTTT
>TRBD1|TRBV4-2|many|TRBJ1-1
CASSSTSTGGTEAFF
TGTGCCAGCAGTTCAACTAGTACAGGGGGGACTGAAGCTTTCTTT
>.|TRBV7-9|medium-sized|TRBJ2-1
CASSFPRRGHHYNEQFF
TGTGCCAGCAGCTTCCCGCGCCGGGGGCACCACTACAATGAGCAGTTCTTC
>.|TRBV4-1|medium-sized|TRBJ1-5
CASSQEWGNQPQHF
TGCGCCAGCAGCCAAGAATGGGGAAATCAGCCCCAGCATTTT
>.|TRBV7-6|many|TRBJ2-1
CASSLGNEQFF
TGTGCCAGCAGCTTAGGTAATGAGCAGTTCTTC
>.|TRBV24-1|many|TRBJ2-3
CATSESTTDTQYF
TGTGCCACCAGTGAGTCTACAACAGATACGCAGTATTTT
>.|TRBV20-1|many|TRBJ2-7
CSARSNYEQYF
TGCAGTGCTAGGAGTAACTACGAGCAGTACTTC
>.|TRBV25-1|many|TRBJ1-1
CASSLGTEAFF
TGTGCCAGCAGTTTAGGAACTGAAGCTTTCTTT
>TRBD2|TRBV12-3/TRBV12-4|few|TRBJ2-3
CASKRTSGGATDTQYF
TGTGCCAGTAAAAGGACTAGCGGGGGGGCCACAGATACGCAGTATTTT
>.|TRBV5-5|many|TRBJ1-4
CASSPEPWEKLFF
TGTGCCAGCAGCCCGGAGCCTTGGGAAAAACTGTTTTTT
>TRBD1|TRBV4-1|.|TRBJ1-2
CASSQDLGTGGAGGYAF
TGCGCCAGCAGCCAAGACCTCGGGACAGGGGGCGCCGGTGGCTACGCCTTC
>.|TRBV6-4|medium-sized|TRBJ1-2
CASSARTDINYGYTF
TGTGCCAGCAGTGCCCGGACAGACATTAACTATGGCTACACCTTC
>.|TRBV24-1|medium-sized|TRBJ2-2
CATSDFDQNTGELFF
TGTGCCACCAGTGATTTCGACCAGAACACCGGGGAGCTGTTTTTT
>.|TRBV5-1|medium-sized|TRBJ2-7
CASTIGQSYEQYF
TGCGCCAGCACCATAGGACAGTCCTACGAGCAGTACTTC
>.|TRBV28|.|TRBJ2-1
CAISKPGGGDEQFF
TGTGCCATCAGTAAGCCGGGGGGCGGGGATGAGCAGTTCTTC
>TRBD2|TRBV24-1|many|TRBJ2-1
CATSDHTSGGAYEQFF
TGTGCCACCAGTGACCATACTAGCGGGGGGGCCTATGAGCAGTTCTTC
>.|TRBV7-8|many|TRBJ2-7
CASSLEGYSPYEQYF
TGTGCCAGCAGCTTGGAGGGCTATTCTCCCTACGAGCAGTACTTC
>.|TRBV5-8|.|TRBJ2-6
CASSLWNSGANVLTF
TGTGCCAGCAGCTTGTGGAACTCTGGGGCCAACGTCCTGACTTTC
>TRBD2|TRBV15|few|TRBJ2-1
CATSTLAGAFEQFF
TGTGCCACCAGCACTCTAGCGGGAGCATTTGAGCAGTTCTTC
>.|TRBV4-1|.|TRBJ1-2
CASSQDWGTGCAGVYTF
TGCGCCAGCAGCCAAGATTGGGGTACAGGGTGCGCGGGAGTCTACACCTTC
>.|TRBV7-9|many|TRBJ2-7
CASSPLNEGGEQYF
TGTGCCAGCAGCCCCCTTAACGAGGGAGGCGAGCAGTACTTC
>.|TRBV10-3|.|TRBJ1-1
CAISPHQNTEAFF
TGTGCCATCAGTCCTCACCAGAACACTGAAGCTTTCTTT
>TRBD2|TRBV7-2|few|TRBJ2-1
CASSQLGGKFF
TGTGCCAGCAGCCAACTCGGGGGGAAGTTCTTC
>TRBD1|TRBV6-1|.|TRBJ1-2
CASSDTGGPRGGYTF
TGTGCCAGCAGTGATACAGGGGGCCCCAGGGGAGGCTACACCTTC
>.|TRBV9|.|TRBJ1-1
CASSPNSGDTEAFF
TGTGCCAGCAGCCCGAACTCAGGGGACACTGAAGCTTTCTTT
>TRBD2|TRBV5-1|medium-sized|TRBJ2-7
CASSLGLAGYLYEQYF
TGCGCCAGCAGCTTGGGGCTAGCGGGATATTTATACGAGCAGTACTTC
>TRBD2|TRBV20-1|.|TRBJ2-3
CSARDPGGGPDTQYF
TGCAGTGCTAGAGATCCGGGGGGAGGGCCAGATACGCAGTATTTT
>.|TRBV10-3|many|TRBJ2-1
CAISDTGAGGQFF
TGTGCCATCAGTGACACCGGGGCTGGGGGGCAGTTCTTC
>.|TRBV19|many|TRBJ2-3
CASSTTGLSTDTQYF
TGTGCCAGTAGTACAACGGGACTCTCCACAGATACGCAGTATTTT
>.|TRBV20-1|.|TRBJ2-7
CSADRPPRYEQYF
TGCAGTGCAGACAGACCTCCTAGGTACGAGCAGTACTTC
>TRBD1|TRBV12-3/TRBV12-4|many|TRBJ1-4
CASSPTGGLNEKLFF
TGTGCCAGCAGCCCTACAGGGGGCTTGAATGAAAAACTGTTTTTT
>.|TRBV30|few|TRBJ2-2
CAWSYSRWWNTGELFF
TGTGCCTGGAGTTATTCACGGTGGTGGAACACCGGTGAGCTGTTTTTT
>.|TRBV14|medium-sized|TRBJ1-4
CASSQADTLNEKLFF
TGTGCCAGCAGCCAAGCGGACACGCTCAATGAAAAACTGTTTTTT
>.|TRBV12-5|.|TRBJ2-5
CASGLFPEETQYF
TGTGCTAGTGGTTTATTTCCGGAGGAGACCCAGTACTTC
>.|TRBV4-1|.|TRBJ2-1
CASSQNPNRGPTYNQQFF
TGCGCCAGCAGCCAAAACCCGAATCGGGGTCCAACCTACAATCAGCAGTTCTTC
>.|TRBV7-8|.|TRBJ1-3
CASSYSTGASGNTIYF
TGTGCCAGCAGCTATTCGACGGGGGCGAGTGGAAACACCATATATTTT
>.|TRBV6-1|medium-sized|TRBJ2-2
CASSDGLTRTGELFF
TGTGCCAGCAGTGACGGCCTAACTAGAACCGGGGAGCTGTTTTTT